The present T cell receptor (beta chain) was sequenced within a study of early T cells in non-severe SARS-CoV-2 infection. At the level of the study: Unsorted whole blood bulk RNA was sequenced, with unpaired chains. Study outcomes and limitations: VDJdb-based annotation leaned toward anti-spike CD8 responses and missed private and CD4 specificities.

Molecules of cDNA were individually given unique molecular identifiers that were attached to them. Using its own MiXCR run on the 5' RACE reads, TCRdb lists one record per CDR3 protein. The data show around 80,000 distinct CDR3 sequences, with about 12% seen just once and roughly 6% held by the top ten. Trimming left V 3 bases short and J 2 bases short, with 15 bases between. Germline loops: CDR1 MDHEN, CDR2 SYDVKM. The CDR3 spans 16 residues. This clonotype has more than one count but fewer than ten. Its antigen is as yet unknown. Material: whole blood. This sequence joins TRBV28 and TRBJ2-3, with D possibly being TRBD2 (5 bases). The TCR sequence derives from an adult who was a healthcare worker with PCR-confirmed SARS-CoV-2 infection or an uninfected control (not recorded which). The CDR3 is CASSFPGLDLTDTQYF. In DNA, the CDR3 is TGTGCCAGCAGTTTTCCAGGACTGGATCTCACAGATACGCAGTATTTT.